What follows describes a single T cell receptor (beta chain). The CDR3 spans 12 residues. The V and J ends lost 3 bases and 1 base respectively, with 6 bases between them. Per the germline V gene, CDR1 is DFQATT and CDR2 is SNEGSKA (reference sequence). The source of the sample is a study of CD8+CD57+ T cells in acquired aplastic anemia. CDR3 and TCR beta VDJ profiling relied on genomic DNA as the template. A single record per CDR3 protein comes from TCRdb applying MiXCR to the reads. Here the sample spans more than 150,000 distinct CDR3 sequences, 50% to 75% being singletons. The sequence came from a human donor with severe aplastic anemia or a healthy control (not recorded which). The V call is TRBV20-1, the J call TRBJ1-2, with D maybe TRBD1 (5 bases). Sequencing was done on a sample of sorted CD4+, CD8+, or CD8+CD57+ T cells (not recorded which) from PBMCs. CDR3 nucleotides: TGCAGTGCTAGCAGGGATAACTATGGCTACACCTTC. Translation: CSASRDNYGYTF.